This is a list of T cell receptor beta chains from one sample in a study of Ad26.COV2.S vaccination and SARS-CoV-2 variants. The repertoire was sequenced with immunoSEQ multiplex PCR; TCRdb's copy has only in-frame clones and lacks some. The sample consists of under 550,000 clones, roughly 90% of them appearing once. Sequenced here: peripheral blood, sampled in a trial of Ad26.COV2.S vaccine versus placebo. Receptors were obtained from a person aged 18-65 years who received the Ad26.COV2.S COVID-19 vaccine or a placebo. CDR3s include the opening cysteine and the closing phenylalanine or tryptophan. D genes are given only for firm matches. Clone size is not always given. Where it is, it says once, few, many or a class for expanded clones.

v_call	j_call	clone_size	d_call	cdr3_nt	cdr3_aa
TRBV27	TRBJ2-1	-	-	TGTGCCAGCAGTTTGAGGATTGGTCCCGCCTACAATGAGCAGTTCTTC	CASSLRIGPAYNEQFF
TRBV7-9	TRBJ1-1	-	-	TGTGCCAGCAGCTTGCAGGGTCTTGAAGCTTTCTTT	CASSLQGLEAFF
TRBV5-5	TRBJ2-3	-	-	TGTGCCAGCAGCTTGGAGGGCTTTGGGACAGATACGCAGTATTTT	CASSLEGFGTDTQYF
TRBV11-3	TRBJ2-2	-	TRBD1	TGTGCCAGCAGCTCTCGACAGGGGGCCATCACCGGGGAGCTGTTTTTT	CASSSRQGAITGELFF
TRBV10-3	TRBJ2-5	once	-	TGTGCCATCAGTGAGTCGACGAGGGGGTCGGAGACCCAGTACTTC	CAISESTRGSETQYF
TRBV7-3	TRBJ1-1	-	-	TGTGCCAGCAGCTCCGTCCAGGGGAGCACTGAAGCTTTCTTT	CASSSVQGSTEAFF
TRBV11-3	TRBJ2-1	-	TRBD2	TGTGCCAGCAGCACGGGCCGACTAGCGGGGGGCCATGAGCAGTTCTTC	CASSTGRLAGGHEQFF
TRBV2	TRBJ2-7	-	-	TGTGCCAGCAGTGAACCCGGGAACTCCTACGAGCAGTACTTC	CASSEPGNSYEQYF
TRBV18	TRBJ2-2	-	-	TGTGCCAGCTCACCCCGGGCAGATCCGAACACCGGGGAGCTGTTTTTT	CASSPRADPNTGELFF
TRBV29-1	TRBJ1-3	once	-	TGCAGCGTTTTAGACGGGCGCTCTGGAAACACCATATATTTT	CSVLDGRSGNTIYF
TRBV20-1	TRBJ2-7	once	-	TGCAGTGCTAGTGATCGGTCCTACGAGCAGTACTTC	CSASDRSYEQYF
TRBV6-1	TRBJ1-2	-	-	TGTGCCAGCAGTGAACGGTACAACCGGGGTGGAAACTATGGCTACACCTTC	CASSERYNRGGNYGYTF
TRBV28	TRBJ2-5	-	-	TGTGCCAGCAGTCCAACAGGGGTTGGGGGGCAAGAGACCCAGTACTTC	CASSPTGVGGQETQYF
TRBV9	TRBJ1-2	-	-	TGTGCCAGCAGCCAGGGGACGTACCATCTGGTTAGCTACACCTTC	CASSQGTYHLVSYTF
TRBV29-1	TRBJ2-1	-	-	TGCAGCGTCGTAGACAATGAGCAGTTCTTC	CSVVDNEQFF
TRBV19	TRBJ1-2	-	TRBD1	TGTGCCAGTAGCGACGGGACAGCGCCTAAGGATGGCTACACCTTC	CASSDGTAPKDGYTF
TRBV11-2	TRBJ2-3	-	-	TGTGCCAGCACCTTTTCGGGAACGCAGTATTTT	CASTFSGTQYF
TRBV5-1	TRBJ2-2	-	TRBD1	TGCGCCAGCAGCCCGACAGGGGAGAACACCGGGGAGCTGTTTTTT	CASSPTGENTGELFF
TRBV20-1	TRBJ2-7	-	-	TGCAGTGCCCGGACTGGGGCCGAGCAGTACTTC	CSARTGAEQYF
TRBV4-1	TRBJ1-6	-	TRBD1	TGCGCCAGCAGCCATTCTAAGGGGACAGTTAATTCACCCCTCCACTTT	CASSHSKGTVNSPLHF
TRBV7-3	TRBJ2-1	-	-	TGTGCCAGCAGCTTAGGGAACTGGCGGGCCCTTTACAATGAGCAGTTCTTC	CASSLGNWRALYNEQFF